The rows below give T cell receptor beta chains drawn from one sample of a study of CD8 T cells in ankylosing spondylitis. TCRdb independently ran MiXCR on the 5' RACE reads; one entry per CDR3 protein. This table holds roughly 200,000 distinct CDR3 sequences, 25% to 30% found once. The specimen was blood, either unsorted or a sorted T cell fraction (not recorded which). Every receptor here comes from a male donor with ankylosing spondylitis or in good health (not recorded which). CDR3s include the opening cysteine and the closing phenylalanine or tryptophan. A D gene is named only where the DNA matches it firmly. Not every row has a clone size; where given, it reads once, few, many or a size class.

d_call j_call clone_size v_call cdr3_nt cdr3_aa
- TRBJ1-4 - TRBV5-1 TGCGCCAGCAGCTTGGCGACAGCAACTAATGAAAAACTGTTTTTT CASSLATATNEKLFF
- TRBJ2-2 - TRBV20-1 TGCAGTGCCGTAGGGCCAGGAGACACCGGGGAGCTGTTTTTT CSAVGPGDTGELFF
- TRBJ2-7 many TRBV12-3/TRBV12-4 TGTGCCAGCAGCTCCACCCCCAGGGGTAGCCCCTACGAGCAGTACTTC CASSSTPRGSPYEQYF
TRBD2 TRBJ2-1 few TRBV5-1 TGCGCCAGGAAAAGCGGGAGAAGAGTCTACAATGAGCAGTTCTTC CARKSGRRVYNEQFF
TRBD2 TRBJ2-1 few TRBV12-3/TRBV12-4 TGTGCCAGCAGTTCACTTGTTAGCGGGAGGACTAACAATGAGCAGTTCTTC CASSSLVSGRTNNEQFF
TRBD2 TRBJ2-2 - TRBV7-7 TGTGCTAGCACCCTAGCGGGAGGTCCTACCGGGGAGCTGTTTTTT CASTLAGGPTGELFF
- TRBJ2-5 many TRBV27 TGTGCCAGCAGCCCCCGTGGTAGCGGAGAAGAGACCCAGTACTTC CASSPRGSGEETQYF
- TRBJ1-1 - TRBV29-1 TGCAGCGGAACAGAGAACACTGAAGCTTTCTTT CSGTENTEAFF
TRBD2 TRBJ2-7 few TRBV10-3 TGTGCCACCGGAGCGGGAAGGGTAGACGAGCAGTACTTC CATGAGRVDEQYF
- TRBJ1-2 - TRBV6-5 TGTGCCAGCAGTTATTCGGAGGTGGATAATGGCTACACCTTC CASSYSEVDNGYTF
- TRBJ1-2 many TRBV5-1 TGCGCCAGCAGCTTATCTCGGGTGGACTATGGCTACACCTTC CASSLSRVDYGYTF
TRBD1 TRBJ2-1 - TRBV20-1 TGCAGTGCTAGAGATCTTAGAGGGGGCGTCCCCAATGAGCAGTTCTTC CSARDLRGGVPNEQFF
- TRBJ1-2 many TRBV12-3/TRBV12-4 TGTGCCAGCACCTCAGGGAAAGGCTACACCTTC CASTSGKGYTF
- TRBJ2-5 many TRBV6-1 TGTGCCAGCAGTCTAACGAACCACCAAGAGACCCAGTACTTC CASSLTNHQETQYF
TRBD2 TRBJ2-5 few TRBV15 TGTGCCACCAGCAGAGATCCCGGGAGGCTAGAGACCCAGTACTTC CATSRDPGRLETQYF
TRBD1 TRBJ2-7 - TRBV12-3/TRBV12-4 TGTGCCAGCAACCGACAGGGTCTCGACGAGCAGTACTTC CASNRQGLDEQYF
TRBD2 TRBJ2-1 few TRBV20-1 TGCAGGACGGTATCGGAGATAGCGGGAGGGCCGTTCGAGCAGTTCTTC CRTVSEIAGGPFEQFF
- TRBJ2-7 once TRBV7-3 TGTGCCAGCAGCTTAACGGCGAATTCCTACGAGCAGTACTTC CASSLTANSYEQYF
TRBD2 TRBJ2-7 few TRBV9 TGTGCCAGCAGCCCGACCGTGCCTATGGTCGGGGCGGGAGGTTGGAACGAGCAGTACTTC CASSPTVPMVGAGGWNEQYF
- TRBJ1-2 few TRBV20-1 TGCAGTGCTAGAGATCTGGCAGGGAACTATGGCTACACCTTC CSARDLAGNYGYTF
TRBD2 TRBJ2-1 many TRBV5-1 TGCGCCAGCAGCTTGACTAGCGGCCACAATGAGCAGTTCTTC CASSLTSGHNEQFF
TRBD1 TRBJ2-7 - TRBV19 TGTGCCAGTGGGGACAGGGCGAAGGGCGAGCAGTACTTC CASGDRAKGEQYF
TRBD1 TRBJ2-7 - TRBV12-3/TRBV12-4 TGTGCCAGCAGTTTAAAGGGGGCAACTTCCGAGCAGTACTTC CASSLKGATSEQYF
- TRBJ2-7 - TRBV18 TGTGCCAGCTCGCCGATACGAGGGCTCTACGAGCAGTACTTC CASSPIRGLYEQYF
TRBD2 TRBJ2-5 few TRBV4-2 TGTGCCAGCAGCCGGACTAGCGGACCAACGCAAGAGACCCAGTACTTC CASSRTSGPTQETQYF
TRBD1 TRBJ1-3 many TRBV5-6 TGTGCCAGCAGCTCCCTGGGGGCAGGGGGTCCCCTCTCTGGAAACACCATATATTTT CASSSLGAGGPLSGNTIYF
- TRBJ2-1 many TRBV29-1 TGCAGCGTTGACGCACAGGGCTATAGATACAATGAGCAGTTCTTC CSVDAQGYRYNEQFF
TRBD2 TRBJ2-1 few TRBV11-3 TGTGCCAGCAGCGGCAGGACTAGCGGGAGCAATGAGCAGTTCTTC CASSGRTSGSNEQFF
TRBD2 TRBJ2-7 many TRBV20-1 TGCAGTGCTAGAGGTCGGACTAGCGGTAGGAGCGAGCAGTACTTC CSARGRTSGRSEQYF
- TRBJ2-1 - TRBV20-1 TGCAGTGCTAGACCGCGGGACCGGTACTACAATGAGCAGTTCTTC CSARPRDRYYNEQFF
TRBD2 TRBJ2-4 - TRBV10-3 TGTGCCATCAGTGATGAGCCCGCTAGCGGGATGGTCTTAGGGGAAAACATTCAGTACTTC CAISDEPASGMVLGENIQYF
- TRBJ1-3 many TRBV2 TGTGCCAGCAGTGAAAGCGGACTCCGCGGGGGAAACACCATATATTTT CASSESGLRGGNTIYF
TRBD2 TRBJ2-7 - TRBV20-1 TGCAGTGCTATGGCGGGAGACTCCTACGAGCAGTACTTC CSAMAGDSYEQYF
TRBD2 TRBJ2-1 - TRBV15 TGTGCCACAACCCCGGGACTATACAATGAGCAGTTCTTC CATTPGLYNEQFF
- TRBJ1-1 - TRBV5-1 TGCGCCAGCAGCACATATGATGAAGCTTTCTTT CASSTYDEAFF
- TRBJ2-3 few TRBV7-8 TGTGCCAGCAGCGAGAGGGATACGCAGTATTTT CASSERDTQYF
- TRBJ2-2 - TRBV12-3/TRBV12-4 TGTGCCAGCACCGGAGATCCTAAATTAACCGGGGAGCTGTTTTTT CASTGDPKLTGELFF
TRBD2 TRBJ2-1 many TRBV5-1 TGCGCCAGCAGCTTGGTGGCTAGCGGGGGCTACAATGAGCAGTTCTTC CASSLVASGGYNEQFF
- TRBJ2-3 few TRBV18 TGTGCCAGCTCACCTATGGGAGAAGATACGCAGTATTTT CASSPMGEDTQYF
TRBD2 TRBJ2-5 - TRBV10-3 TGTGCCATCAGTGAATTCGTTACTAGCGGGAGGGAGACCCAGTACTTC CAISEFVTSGRETQYF
TRBD2 TRBJ2-1 - TRBV6-4 TGTGCCAGCAGTGTGGGGACTAGCGGGAGGGGTGAGCAGTTCTTC CASSVGTSGRGEQFF
- TRBJ2-3 many TRBV9 TGTGCCAGCAGCCCCCACCCCACAGATACGCAGTATTTT CASSPHPTDTQYF
TRBD1 TRBJ2-7 many TRBV7-6 TGTGCCAGCAGCTTAGATGACAGGGGCCACGAGCAGTACTTC CASSLDDRGHEQYF
TRBD1 TRBJ2-1 many TRBV6-2/TRBV6-3 TGTGCCAGCAGTCGGGGACAGACGTACTCCTACAATGAGCAGTTCTTC CASSRGQTYSYNEQFF
TRBD2 TRBJ2-7 many TRBV25-1 TGTGCCAGCAGTGAAAATGAGTCTAGCGGGAGGGCCTACGAGCAGTACTTC CASSENESSGRAYEQYF
TRBD2 TRBJ2-1 few TRBV20-1 TGCAGTGCCAAGACTAGCTTCAATGAGCAGTTCTTC CSAKTSFNEQFF
TRBD2 TRBJ2-3 - TRBV20-1 TGCAGTGCTAGTCGGACTAGCGGGAGGTCAGATACGCAGTATTTT CSASRTSGRSDTQYF
- TRBJ2-5 many TRBV4-3 TGCGCCAGCAGCCAAACCTACAGGGTTTCAGAGACCCAGTACTTC CASSQTYRVSETQYF
- TRBJ2-7 many TRBV29-1 TGCAGCGTGGCCCTCTCCTACGAGCAGTACTTC CSVALSYEQYF
- TRBJ1-2 - TRBV12-3/TRBV12-4 TGTGCCAGCAGTCGACCGACAGAGAACTATGGCTACACCTTC CASSRPTENYGYTF
TRBD2 TRBJ2-1 - TRBV12-3/TRBV12-4 TGTGCCAGCAGCAGGACTAGCGGGAATAGGAAGTTCTTC CASSRTSGNRKFF
TRBD2 TRBJ2-1 few TRBV5-4 TGTGCCAGCAGATCCGGGACTAGCGGGAGTGATGAGCAGTTCTTC CASRSGTSGSDEQFF
TRBD1 TRBJ2-7 many TRBV7-2 TGTGCCAGCAGCCGTCAGACAGGGATGGAGGACGAGCAGTACTTC CASSRQTGMEDEQYF
TRBD1 TRBJ1-3 many TRBV7-2 TGTGCCAGCGCGCCGGGACAGGGAGCTGGAAACACCATATATTTT CASAPGQGAGNTIYF
TRBD2 TRBJ2-5 few TRBV7-7 TGTGCTAGCAGCCCTCGGACTAGCGGCGGGGGAGAGACCCAGTACTTC CASSPRTSGGGETQYF